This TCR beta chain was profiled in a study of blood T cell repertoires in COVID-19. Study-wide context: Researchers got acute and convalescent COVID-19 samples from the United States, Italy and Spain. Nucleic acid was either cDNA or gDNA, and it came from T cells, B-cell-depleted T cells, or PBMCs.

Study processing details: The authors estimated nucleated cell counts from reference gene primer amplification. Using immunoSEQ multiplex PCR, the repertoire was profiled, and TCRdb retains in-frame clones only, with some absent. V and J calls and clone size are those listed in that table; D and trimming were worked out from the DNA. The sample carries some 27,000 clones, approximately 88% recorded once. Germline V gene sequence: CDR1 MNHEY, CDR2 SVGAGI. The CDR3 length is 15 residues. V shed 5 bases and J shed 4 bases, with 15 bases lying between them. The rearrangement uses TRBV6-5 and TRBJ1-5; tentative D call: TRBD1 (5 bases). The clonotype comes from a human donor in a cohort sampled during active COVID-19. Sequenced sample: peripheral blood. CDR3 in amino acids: CASSPGRGENQPQHF. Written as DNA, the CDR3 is TGTGCCAGCAGTCCCGGACGGGGGGAAAATCAGCCCCAGCATTTT.